This section outlines one TCR beta chain sequence together with its context. The antigen is undetermined. What was amplified from RNA transcripts were TCR beta CDR3 regions. The HTBI primer set was used in a first-round RT-PCR of the TCR CDR3. TCRdb ran MiXCR on the multiplex PCR reads and lists one entry per CDR3 protein. Seen here are 640,000 or so distinct CDR3 sequences, over 12% observed once, and the top ten hold 3.5% to 4.5%. The V and J ends lost 6 bases and 4 bases, in that order; junction bases with no gene match: 9. This CDR3 comprises 15 residues. Germline assignment: CDR1 MDHEN and CDR2 SYDVKM. These data originate in a study of T cells in Graves' hyperthyroidism and ophthalmopathy. Study-level background: Staff took peripheral blood when the initial diagnosis was made, before any treatment began. Study-wide points: In blood, most of the thyroid clonotypes expanded above 0.001 were also present. Ophthalmopathy was model-predicted a median roughly 6.3 months pre-onset.

This chain joins TRBV28 and TRBJ2-5; 9 bases agree with TRBD1. This receptor was taken from a middle-aged woman with Graves' ophthalmopathy. The specimen was blood. DNA of the CDR3: TGTGCCAGCAGCAACAGGGGGCTCGGGGTAGAGACCCAGTACTTC. Its translation: CASSNRGLGVETQYF.